This TCR beta chain was sequenced in a study of blood T cell repertoires in COVID-19. About the research overall: Whether acute or convalescent, the COVID-19 samples came from the United States, Italy and Spain. Sources were T cells, B-cell-depleted T cells, or PBMCs; the material itself was cDNA or gDNA.

Source study methods: Amplification of reference gene primers was used by the study to estimate nucleated cell counts. Data came from immunoSEQ multiplex PCR; TCRdb stores just in-frame clones and leaves some out. The D gene and trimming were derived from the DNA, and the V and J assignments and clone size from that table. The sample lists about 97,000 clones, about 90% occurring once. Per germline, CDR1 GTSNPN and CDR2 SVGIG (reference sequence). V was trimmed by 5 bases and J by 6 bases, leaving 7 bases between them. The CDR3 is 11 residues long. The chain combines TRBV30 with TRBJ2-2; no reliable D call. What was sequenced was peripheral blood. The sequence came from a woman aged 25 to 39 with acute or convalescent COVID-19. CDR3 region: CAWGPSGELFF. CDR3 bases: TGTGCCTGGGGCCCCTCCGGGGAGCTGTTTTTT.